The TCR beta chain described here comes from a study of cytomegalovirus exposure and HLA in healthy donors. A multiplex PCR was run with 60 Vbeta primers and 13 Jbeta primers. Sequenced by immunoSEQ multiplex PCR; TCRdb stores in-frame clones only, minus some. The table lists 50,000 to 70,000 clones, about 80% of them singletons. The study, taken as a whole, reports: In vitro confirmation showed a few CMV-associated chains to be CMV antigen specific. It is likely that the observed cluster of highly shared sequence variants was a sequencing artifact. Presence/absence analyses assumed roughly uniform sequencing depth across donors, which may not hold.

Concerning this clone itself: Its antigen remains unidentified.

The CDR3 is 17 residues long. Deletions cut 8 bases from V and 5 bases from J, with 25 bases between. Germline CDR1 reads SNHLY; CDR2 reads FYNNEI. The sequence derives from a woman aged 40 to 50 in good health and CMV-seronegative. The rearrangement links TRBV2 to TRBJ2-1; TRBD1 might be the D (6 bases). Sequenced input: PBMCs. The CDR3 DNA follows: TGTGCCAGCCCCCAGGGGTACTCCTCGCTTAATAACAATGAGCAGTTCTTC. Its translation: CASPQGYSSLNNNEQFF. Looking up the rest from reference TRBV2 and TRBJ2-1 gives the full variable domain: EPEVTQTPSHQVTQMGQEVILRCVPISNHLYFYWYRQILGQKVEFLVSFYNNEISEKSEIFDDQFSVERPDGSNFTLKIRSTKLEDSAMYFCASPQGYSSLNNNEQFFGPGTRLTVL.